The T cell receptor beta chain under discussion was sequenced for a study of Graves' ophthalmopathy and Graves' hyperthyroidism. The study's findings and limits: Blood shared most expanded thyroid clonotypes above 0.001 frequency.

From RNA, the CDR3 regions of TCR beta chains were amplified and sequenced. First-round RT-PCR with HTBI primers preceded a second-round multiplex PCR. TCRdb passed the multiplex PCR reads through MiXCR, listing each CDR3 protein once. The sample lists 740,000 or so distinct CDR3 sequences; around 40% were seen once. Trimming at V came to 11 bases and at J to 3 bases, leaving 7 bases not matched to a gene. The germline V gene has CDR1 KGHDR and CDR2 SFDVKD. The CDR3 consists of 15 residues. In its sample, this clonotype was seen once. Antigen: not known. The sample consisted of peripheral blood. The chain has TRBV24-1 and TRBJ1-5; 12 bases fit TRBD1. The source is an adult man with Graves' ophthalmopathy. The CDR3 bases are TGTGCCAGTACAGGGACAGGGGGCTACAATCAGCCCCAGCATTTT. It codes for CASTGTGGYNQPQHF.